This T cell receptor beta chain was captured in a study of shared clonotypes between healthy human individuals. Clones were sequenced by immunoSEQ multiplex PCR, and TCRdb holds only the in-frame ones, with some missing. The data show some 2,500,000 clones, with 90% to 95% seen just once and approximately 0.35% held by the top ten. All donors were Caucasian adults living in Nashville, Tennessee. As for this clone: The antigen is undetermined.

Study-wide points: Large depth notwithstanding, sorted-subset sequencing proved incomplete by rarefaction.

The clonotype originates from a man aged 18 to 30 in good health. Some clones in this sample may be carry-over from other donors' samples. The specimen sequenced was naive CD4+ T cells from PBMCs. Subset given: CD45RA+ positively selected.

CDR3 bases: TGTGCCAGCAGTTCGGGACAGCCCAATCAGCCCCAGCATTTT. It codes for CASSSGQPNQPQHF. V is TRBV28 and J is TRBJ1-5; 7 bases map to TRBD1. The CDR3 spans 14 residues. V lost 4 bases, J lost 3 bases, and 3 bases stayed unmatched. Germline-derived CDR1 and CDR2 are MDHEN and SYDVKM.